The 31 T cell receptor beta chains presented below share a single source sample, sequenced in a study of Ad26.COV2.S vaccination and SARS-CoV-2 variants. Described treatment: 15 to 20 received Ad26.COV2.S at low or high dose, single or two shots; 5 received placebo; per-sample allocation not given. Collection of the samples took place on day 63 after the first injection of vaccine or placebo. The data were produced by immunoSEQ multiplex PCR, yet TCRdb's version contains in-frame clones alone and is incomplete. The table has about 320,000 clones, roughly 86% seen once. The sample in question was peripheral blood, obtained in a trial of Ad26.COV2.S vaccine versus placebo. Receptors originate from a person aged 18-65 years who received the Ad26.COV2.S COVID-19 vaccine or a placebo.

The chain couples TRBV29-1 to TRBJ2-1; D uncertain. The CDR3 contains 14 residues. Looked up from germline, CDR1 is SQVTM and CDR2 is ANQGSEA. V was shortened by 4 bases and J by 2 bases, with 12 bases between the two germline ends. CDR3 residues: CSVVYWTAYNEQFF. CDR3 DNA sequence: TGCAGCGTTGTTTACTGGACGGCCTACAATGAGCAGTTCTTC.

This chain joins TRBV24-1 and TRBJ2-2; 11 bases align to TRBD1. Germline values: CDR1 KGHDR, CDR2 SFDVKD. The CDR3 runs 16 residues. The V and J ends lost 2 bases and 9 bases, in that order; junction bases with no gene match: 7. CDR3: CATSDSRTGGLRELFF. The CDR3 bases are TGTGCCACCAGTGATTCACGGACAGGGGGCCTCAGGGAGCTGTTTTTT.

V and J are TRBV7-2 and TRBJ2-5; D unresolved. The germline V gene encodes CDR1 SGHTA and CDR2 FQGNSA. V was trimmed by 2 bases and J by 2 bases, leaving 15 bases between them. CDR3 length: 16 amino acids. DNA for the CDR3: TGTGCCAGCAGCTTACCAAACGACACTTATCAAGAGACCCAGTACTTC. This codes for CASSLPNDTYQETQYF.

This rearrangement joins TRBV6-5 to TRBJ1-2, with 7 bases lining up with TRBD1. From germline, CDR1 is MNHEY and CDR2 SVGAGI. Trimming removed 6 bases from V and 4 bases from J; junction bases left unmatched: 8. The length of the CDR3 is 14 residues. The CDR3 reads CASSSTGMGYGYTF. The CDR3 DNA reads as TGTGCCAGCAGCTCGACAGGGATGGGCTATGGCTACACCTTC.

CDR3 coding DNA: TGCAGCGTTGGGGGCCGTTACTACGAGCAGTACTTC. Its protein product is CSVGGRYYEQYF. J is TRBJ2-7 and V is TRBV29-1; tentative D call: TRBD1 (5 bases). Looked up from germline, CDR1 is SQVTM and CDR2 is ANQGSEA. This CDR3 has 12 residues. The ends were cut back, 4 bases at V and 3 bases at J, with 10 bases in the middle.

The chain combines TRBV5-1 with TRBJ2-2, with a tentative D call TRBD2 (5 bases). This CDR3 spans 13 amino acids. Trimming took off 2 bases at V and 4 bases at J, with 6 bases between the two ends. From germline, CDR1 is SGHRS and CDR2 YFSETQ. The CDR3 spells CASSLGSTGELFF. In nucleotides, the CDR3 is TGCGCCAGCAGCTTAGGGAGCACCGGGGAGCTGTTTTTT.

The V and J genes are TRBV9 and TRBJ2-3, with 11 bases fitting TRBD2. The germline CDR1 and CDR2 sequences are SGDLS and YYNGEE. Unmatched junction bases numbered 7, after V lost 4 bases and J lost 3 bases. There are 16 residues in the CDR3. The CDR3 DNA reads TGTGCCAGCAGCCTTCCGACTAGCGGGGCGACAGATACGCAGTATTTT. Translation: CASSLPTSGATDTQYF.

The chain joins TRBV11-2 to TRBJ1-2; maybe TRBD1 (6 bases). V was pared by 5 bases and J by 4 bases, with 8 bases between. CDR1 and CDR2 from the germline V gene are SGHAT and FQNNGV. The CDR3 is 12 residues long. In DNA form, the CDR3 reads TGTGCCAGCAGCGAGGACAGCTATGGCTACACCTTC. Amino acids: CASSEDSYGYTF.

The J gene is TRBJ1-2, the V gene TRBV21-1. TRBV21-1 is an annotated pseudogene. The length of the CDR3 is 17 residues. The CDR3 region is CASSPGGRGRDRYGYTF. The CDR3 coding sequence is TGTGCCAGCAGCCCGGGGGGCAGGGGAAGGGATAGGTATGGCTACACCTTC.

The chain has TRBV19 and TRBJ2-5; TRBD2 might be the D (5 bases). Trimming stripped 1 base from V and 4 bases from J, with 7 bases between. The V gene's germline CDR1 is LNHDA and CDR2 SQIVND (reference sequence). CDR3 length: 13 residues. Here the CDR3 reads CASSIVLGETQYF. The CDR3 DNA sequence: TGTGCCAGTAGTATAGTACTAGGAGAGACCCAGTACTTC.

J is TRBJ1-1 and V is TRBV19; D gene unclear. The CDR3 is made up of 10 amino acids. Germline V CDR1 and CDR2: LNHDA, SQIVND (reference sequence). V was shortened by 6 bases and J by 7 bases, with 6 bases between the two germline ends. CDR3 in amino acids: CASSGLEAFF. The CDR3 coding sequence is TGTGCCAGTAGCGGACTTGAAGCTTTCTTT.

The CDR3, as DNA: TGTGCCAGCAGCTCCTTCGGACAGGGTAGTGGCTACACCTTC. Translating it yields CASSSFGQGSGYTF. The J gene is TRBJ1-2, the V gene TRBV7-2; 8 bases are shared with TRBD1. Germline V gives CDR1 SGHTA, CDR2 FQGNSA. CDR3 length: 14 amino acids. With V trimmed by 4 bases and J by 7 bases, 8 bases remained unmatched.

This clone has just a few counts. CDR3: CASSFKEAFF. CDR3 sequence (DNA): TGTGCCAGCAGCTTCAAGGAAGCTTTCTTT. The chain employs TRBV7-8 and TRBJ1-1; D is uncertain. Germline V gene data show CDR1 as SGHVS and CDR2 as FQNEAQ. V shed 3 bases and J shed 8 bases, with 4 bases lying between them. The CDR3 is 10 amino acids. The full variable domain, its missing parts supplied by reference TRBV7-8 and TRBJ1-1, is GAGVSQSPRYKVAKRGQDVALRCDPISGHVSLFWYQQALGQGPEFLTYFQNEAQLDKSGLPSDRFFAERPEGSVSTLKIQRTQQEDSAVYLCASSFKEAFFGQGTRLTVV.

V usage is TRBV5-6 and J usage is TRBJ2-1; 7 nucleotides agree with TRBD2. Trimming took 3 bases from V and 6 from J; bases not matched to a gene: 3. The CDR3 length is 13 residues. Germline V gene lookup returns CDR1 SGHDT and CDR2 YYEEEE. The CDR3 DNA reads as TGTGCCAGCAGCTCGACTAGCAGCAATGAGCAGTTCTTC. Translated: CASSSTSSNEQFF.

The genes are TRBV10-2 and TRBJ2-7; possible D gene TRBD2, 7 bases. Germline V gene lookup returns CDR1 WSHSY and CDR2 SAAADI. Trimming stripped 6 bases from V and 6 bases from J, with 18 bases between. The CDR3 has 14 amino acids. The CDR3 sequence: CASRAGTTPREQYF. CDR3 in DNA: TGCGCCAGCAGAGCGGGGACAACCCCTCGCGAGCAGTACTTC.

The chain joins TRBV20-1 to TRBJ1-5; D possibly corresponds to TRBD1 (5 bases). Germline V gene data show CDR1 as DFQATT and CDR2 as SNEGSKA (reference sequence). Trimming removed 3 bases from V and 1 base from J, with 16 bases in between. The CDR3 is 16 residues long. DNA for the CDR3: TGCAGTGCTAGTGTTTCTGTGGGGGGGAGCAATCAGCCCCAGCATTTT. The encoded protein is CSASVSVGGSNQPQHF.

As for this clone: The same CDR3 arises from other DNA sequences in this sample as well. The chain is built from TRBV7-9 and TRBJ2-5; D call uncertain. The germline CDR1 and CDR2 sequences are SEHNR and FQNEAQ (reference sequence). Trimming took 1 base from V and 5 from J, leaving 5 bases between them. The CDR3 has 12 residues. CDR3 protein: CASSLVGETQYF. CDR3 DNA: TGTGCCAGCAGCTTAGTGGGGGAGACCCAGTACTTC.

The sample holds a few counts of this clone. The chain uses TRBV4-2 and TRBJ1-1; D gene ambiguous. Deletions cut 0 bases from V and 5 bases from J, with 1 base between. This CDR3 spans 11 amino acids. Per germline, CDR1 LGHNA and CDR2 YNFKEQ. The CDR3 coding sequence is TGTGCCAGCAGCCAAGATACTGAAGCTTTCTTT. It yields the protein CASSQDTEAFF.

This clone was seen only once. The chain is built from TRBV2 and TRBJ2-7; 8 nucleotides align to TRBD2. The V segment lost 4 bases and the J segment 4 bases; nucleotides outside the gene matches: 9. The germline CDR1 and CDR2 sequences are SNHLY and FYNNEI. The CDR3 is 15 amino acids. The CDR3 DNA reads TGTGCCAGCAGTGGGGCCCGATTAGCGGGGTACGAGCAGTACTTC. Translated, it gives CASSGARLAGYEQYF.

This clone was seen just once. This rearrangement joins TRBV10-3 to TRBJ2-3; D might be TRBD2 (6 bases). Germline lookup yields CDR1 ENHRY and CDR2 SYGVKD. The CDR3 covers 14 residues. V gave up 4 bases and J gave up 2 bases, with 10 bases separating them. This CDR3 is CAISGGLSTDTQYF. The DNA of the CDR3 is TGTGCCATCAGTGGGGGACTTTCCACAGATACGCAGTATTTT.

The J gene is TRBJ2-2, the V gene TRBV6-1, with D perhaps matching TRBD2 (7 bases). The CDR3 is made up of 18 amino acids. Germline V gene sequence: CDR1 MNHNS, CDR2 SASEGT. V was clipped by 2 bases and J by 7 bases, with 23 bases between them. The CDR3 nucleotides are TGTGCCAGCAGTGAAAGTTTTCTGGCGGGGGCCCGAGGCGGGGAGCTGTTTTTT. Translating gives CASSESFLAGARGGELFF.

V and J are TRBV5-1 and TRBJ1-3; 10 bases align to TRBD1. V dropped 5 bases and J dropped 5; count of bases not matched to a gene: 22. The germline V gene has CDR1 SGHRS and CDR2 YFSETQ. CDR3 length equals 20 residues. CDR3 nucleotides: TGCGCCAGCAGACCATTGGACCGGGACAGGGGCAAAGTGGAGAGAAACACCATATATTTT. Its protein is CASRPLDRDRGKVERNTIYF.

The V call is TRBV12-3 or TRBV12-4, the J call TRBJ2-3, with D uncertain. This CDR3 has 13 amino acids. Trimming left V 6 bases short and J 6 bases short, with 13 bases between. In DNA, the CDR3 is TGTGCCAGCAGGGCTACCCAGAAGGATACGCAGTATTTT. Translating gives CASRATQKDTQYF.

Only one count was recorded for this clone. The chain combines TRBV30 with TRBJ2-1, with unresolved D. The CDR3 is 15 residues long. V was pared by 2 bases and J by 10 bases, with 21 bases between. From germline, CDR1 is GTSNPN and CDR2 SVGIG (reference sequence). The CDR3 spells CAWSIKRPASDEQFF. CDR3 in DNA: TGTGCCTGGAGTATTAAACGACCCGCCTCGGACGAGCAGTTCTTC.

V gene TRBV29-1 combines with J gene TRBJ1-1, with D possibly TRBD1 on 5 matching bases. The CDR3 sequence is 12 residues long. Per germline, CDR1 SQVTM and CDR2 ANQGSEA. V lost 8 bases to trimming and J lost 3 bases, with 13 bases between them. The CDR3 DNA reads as TGCAGCTGCCCCCTAGGGGACACTGAAGCTTTCTTT. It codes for CSCPLGDTEAFF.

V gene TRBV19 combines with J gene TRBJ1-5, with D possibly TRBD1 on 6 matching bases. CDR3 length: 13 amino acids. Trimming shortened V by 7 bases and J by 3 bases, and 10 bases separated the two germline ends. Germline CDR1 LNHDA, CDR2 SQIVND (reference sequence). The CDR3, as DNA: TGTGCCAGTACCAGGGACATCAATCAGCCCCAGCATTTT. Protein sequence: CASTRDINQPQHF.

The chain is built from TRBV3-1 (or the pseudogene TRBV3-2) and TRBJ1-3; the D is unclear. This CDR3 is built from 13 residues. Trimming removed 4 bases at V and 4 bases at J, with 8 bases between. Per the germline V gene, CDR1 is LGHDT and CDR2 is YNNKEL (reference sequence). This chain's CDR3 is CASSLLGGNTIYF. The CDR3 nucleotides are TGTGCCAGCAGCCTCCTTGGAGGAAACACCATATATTTT.

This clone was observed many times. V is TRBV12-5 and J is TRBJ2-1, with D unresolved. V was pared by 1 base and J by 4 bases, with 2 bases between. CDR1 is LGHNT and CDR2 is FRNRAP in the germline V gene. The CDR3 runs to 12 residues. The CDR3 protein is CASGLEYNEQFF. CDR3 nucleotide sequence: TGTGCTAGTGGTTTGGAGTACAATGAGCAGTTCTTC.

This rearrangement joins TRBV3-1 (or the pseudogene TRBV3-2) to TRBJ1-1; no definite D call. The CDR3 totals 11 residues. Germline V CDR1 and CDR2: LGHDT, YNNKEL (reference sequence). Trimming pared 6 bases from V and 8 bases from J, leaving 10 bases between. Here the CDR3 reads CASRQKGEAFF. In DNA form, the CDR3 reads TGTGCCAGCAGACAAAAGGGAGAAGCTTTCTTT.

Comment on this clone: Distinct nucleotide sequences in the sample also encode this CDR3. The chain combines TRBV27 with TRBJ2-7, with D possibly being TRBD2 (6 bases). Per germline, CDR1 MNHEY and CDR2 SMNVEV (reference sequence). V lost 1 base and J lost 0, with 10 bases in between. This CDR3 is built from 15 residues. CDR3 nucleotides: TGTGCCAGCAGTTTATACCGGGGAGGCTCCTACGAGCAGTACTTC. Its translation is CASSLYRGGSYEQYF.

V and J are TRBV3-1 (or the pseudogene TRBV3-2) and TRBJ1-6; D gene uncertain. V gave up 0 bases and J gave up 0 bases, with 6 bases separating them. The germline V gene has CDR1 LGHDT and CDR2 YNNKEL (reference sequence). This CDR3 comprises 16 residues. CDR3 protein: CASSQDPYSYNSPLHF. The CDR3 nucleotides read TGTGCCAGCAGCCAAGATCCCTACTCCTATAATTCACCCCTCCACTTT.